This T cell receptor (beta chain) stems from a study of T cells in Graves' hyperthyroidism and ophthalmopathy. Study results and caveats: Stable hyperthyroidism and ophthalmopathy were separated using 13 V-J signatures.

This clonotype was seen at least ten times. Its antigen is unknown. The V and J ends lost 7 bases and 1 base respectively, with 10 bases between them. CDR1 is LNHDA and CDR2 is SQIVND in the germline V gene (reference sequence). The CDR3 has 13 amino acids. It was RNA transcripts that yielded the amplified TCR beta CDR3 regions. First-round RT-PCR targeting the TCR CDR3 was performed with the HTBI primer set. TCRdb re-called the multiplex PCR reads with MiXCR, one entry per CDR3 protein. This table has fewer than 650,000 distinct CDR3 sequences, 40% to 50% appearing once. Diagnostic assessment was based on clinical symptoms, serum thyroxine and TRAb, thyroid ultrasound and orbital computed tomography.

This TCR was recovered from an adult woman with Graves' disease, either hyperthyroidism or ophthalmopathy (not recorded which). The sample consisted of peripheral blood or thyroid tissue (not recorded which). The rearrangement uses TRBV19 and TRBJ1-1; D is unclear. CDR3 nucleotides: TGTGCCAGTAAAATAACGGGGAACACTGAAGCTTTCTTT. Protein product: CASKITGNTEAFF.